This record concerns one T cell receptor beta chain sequence. This sample is part of a study of blood T cell repertoires in COVID-19. Looked up from germline, CDR1 is SGHTA and CDR2 is FQGNSA. The junction had 10 bases not matched to a gene; V was cut back by 4 bases and J by 7 bases. The CDR3 totals 15 residues. Profiling relied on immunoSEQ multiplex PCR, and the TCRdb table lists in-frame clones only, not all of them. The sample lists 60,000 to 80,000 clones; 88% were seen once. The TCR comes from a human donor in a cohort sampled during active COVID-19. The chain is built from TRBV7-2 and TRBJ2-3; 8 positions match TRBD2. Material for sequencing was peripheral blood. CDR3 DNA: TGTGCCAGCAGCTCGGGACTAGGCGGGCCATATACGCAGTATTTT. This sequence encodes CASSSGLGGPYTQYF.